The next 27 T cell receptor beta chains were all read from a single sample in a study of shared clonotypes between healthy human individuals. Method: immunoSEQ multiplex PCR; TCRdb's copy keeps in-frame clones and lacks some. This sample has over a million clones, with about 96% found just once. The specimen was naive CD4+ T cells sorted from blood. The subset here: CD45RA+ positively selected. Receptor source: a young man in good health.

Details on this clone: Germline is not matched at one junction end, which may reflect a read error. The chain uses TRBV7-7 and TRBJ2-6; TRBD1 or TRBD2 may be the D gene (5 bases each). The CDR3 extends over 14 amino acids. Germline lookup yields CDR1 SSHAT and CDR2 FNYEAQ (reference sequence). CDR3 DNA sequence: TGTGCTAGCAGCTCGGGACCCGGGGCCAACGTCCTGACTTTC. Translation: CASSSGPGANVLTF.

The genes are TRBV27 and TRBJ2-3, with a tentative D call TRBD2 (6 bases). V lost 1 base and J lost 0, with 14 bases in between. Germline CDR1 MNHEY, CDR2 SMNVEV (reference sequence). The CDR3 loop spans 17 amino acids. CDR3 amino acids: CASSLFGGVLSTDTQYF. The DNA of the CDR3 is TGTGCCAGCAGTTTATTCGGCGGGGTGTTAAGCACAGATACGCAGTATTTT.

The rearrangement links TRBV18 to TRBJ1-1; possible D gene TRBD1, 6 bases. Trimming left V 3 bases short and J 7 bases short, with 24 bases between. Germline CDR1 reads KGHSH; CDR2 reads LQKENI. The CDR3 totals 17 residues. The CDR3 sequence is CASSPQEGGTLTSEAFF. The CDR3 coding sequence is TGTGCCAGCTCACCTCAGGAGGGGGGGACCTTAACAAGTGAAGCTTTCTTT.

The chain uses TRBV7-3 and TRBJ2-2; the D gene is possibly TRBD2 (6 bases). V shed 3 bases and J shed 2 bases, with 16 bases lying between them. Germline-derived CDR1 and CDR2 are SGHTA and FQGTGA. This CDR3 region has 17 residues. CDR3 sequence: CASSFKLAVTNTGELFF. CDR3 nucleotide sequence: TGTGCCAGCAGCTTTAAATTAGCGGTAACCAACACCGGGGAGCTGTTTTTT.

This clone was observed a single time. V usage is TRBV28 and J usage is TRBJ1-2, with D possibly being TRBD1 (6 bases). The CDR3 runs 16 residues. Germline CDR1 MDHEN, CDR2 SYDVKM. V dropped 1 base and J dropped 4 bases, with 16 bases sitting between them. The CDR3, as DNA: TGTGCCAGCAGTTTATCTTGGGGGGCAAGAGGCTATGGCTACACCTTC. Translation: CASSLSWGARGYGYTF.

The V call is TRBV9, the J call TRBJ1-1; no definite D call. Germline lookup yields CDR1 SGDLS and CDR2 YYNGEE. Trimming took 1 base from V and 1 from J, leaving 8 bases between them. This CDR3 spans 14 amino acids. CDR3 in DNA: TGTGCCAGCAGCGTACACCCAGAGAACACTGAAGCTTTCTTT. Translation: CASSVHPENTEAFF.

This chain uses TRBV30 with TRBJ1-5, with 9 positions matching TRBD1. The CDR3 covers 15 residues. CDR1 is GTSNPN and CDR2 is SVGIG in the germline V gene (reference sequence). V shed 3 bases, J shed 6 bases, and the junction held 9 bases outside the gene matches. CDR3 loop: CAWSAITGGSQPQHF. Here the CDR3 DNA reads TGTGCCTGGAGCGCTATAACAGGGGGCTCTCAGCCCCAGCATTTT.

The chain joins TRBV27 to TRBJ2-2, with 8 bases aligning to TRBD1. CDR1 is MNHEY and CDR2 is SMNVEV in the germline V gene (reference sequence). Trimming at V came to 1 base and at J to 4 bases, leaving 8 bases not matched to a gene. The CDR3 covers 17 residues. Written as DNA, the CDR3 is TGTGCCAGCAGTTTATTGACCGGCAGGGGGCCCACCGGGGAGCTGTTTTTT. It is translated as CASSLLTGRGPTGELFF.

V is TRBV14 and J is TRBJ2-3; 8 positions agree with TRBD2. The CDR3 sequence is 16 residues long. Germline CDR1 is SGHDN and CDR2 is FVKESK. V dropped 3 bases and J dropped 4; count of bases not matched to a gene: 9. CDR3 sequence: CASSQLSGRLADTQYF. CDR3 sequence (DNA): TGTGCCAGCAGCCAGCTAAGCGGGAGACTCGCAGATACGCAGTATTTT.

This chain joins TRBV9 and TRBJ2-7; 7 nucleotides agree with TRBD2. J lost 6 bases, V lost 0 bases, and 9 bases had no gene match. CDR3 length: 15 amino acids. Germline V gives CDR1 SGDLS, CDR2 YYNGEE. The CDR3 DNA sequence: TGTGCCAGCAGCGTAGGGGCGGGAGCCGTGAGCGAGCAGTACTTC. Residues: CASSVGAGAVSEQYF.

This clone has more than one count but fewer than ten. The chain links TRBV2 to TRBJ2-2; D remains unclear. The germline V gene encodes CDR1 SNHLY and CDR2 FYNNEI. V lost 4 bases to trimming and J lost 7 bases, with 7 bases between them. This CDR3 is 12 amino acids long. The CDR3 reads CASSVWFGELFF. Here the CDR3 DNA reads TGTGCCAGCAGTGTTTGGTTCGGGGAGCTGTTTTTT.

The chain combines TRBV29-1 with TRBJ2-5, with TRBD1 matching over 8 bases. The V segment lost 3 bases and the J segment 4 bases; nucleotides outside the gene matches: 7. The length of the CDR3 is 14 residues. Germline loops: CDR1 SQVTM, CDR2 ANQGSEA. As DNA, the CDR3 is TGCAGCGTTGAGTACAGGGGGGTAGCAGAGACCCAGTACTTC. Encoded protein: CSVEYRGVAETQYF.

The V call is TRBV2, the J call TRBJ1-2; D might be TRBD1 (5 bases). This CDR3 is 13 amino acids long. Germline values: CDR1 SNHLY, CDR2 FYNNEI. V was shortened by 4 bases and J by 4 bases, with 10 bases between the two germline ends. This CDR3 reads CASSVQGTYGYTF. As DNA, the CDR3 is TGTGCCAGCAGTGTTCAAGGGACCTATGGCTACACCTTC. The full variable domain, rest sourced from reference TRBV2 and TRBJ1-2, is EPEVTQTPSHQVTQMGQEVILRCVPISNHLYFYWYRQILGQKVEFLVSFYNNEISEKSEIFDDQFSVERPDGSNFTLKIRSTKLEDSAMYFCASSVQGTYGYTFGSGTRLTVV.

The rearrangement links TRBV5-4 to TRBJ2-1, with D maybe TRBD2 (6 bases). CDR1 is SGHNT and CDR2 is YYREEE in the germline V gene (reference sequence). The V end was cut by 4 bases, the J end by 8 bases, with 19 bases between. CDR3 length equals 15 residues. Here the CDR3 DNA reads TGTGCCAGCAGCCCGGCTAGGGGATGGGGGGATGAGCAGTTCTTC. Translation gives CASSPARGWGDEQFF. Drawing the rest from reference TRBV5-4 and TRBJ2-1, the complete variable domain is ETGVTQSPTHLIKTRGQQVTLRCSSQSGHNTVSWYQQALGQGPQFIFQYYREEENGRGNFPPRFSGLQFPNYSSELNVNALELDDSALYLCASSPARGWGDEQFFGPGTRLTVL.

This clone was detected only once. The CDR3 DNA reads TGTGCCAGCACCCCCTCCTCCGGGGAGTATGGCTACACCTTC. It translates to CASTPSSGEYGYTF. This chain connects TRBV9 to TRBJ1-2, with D hard to call. CDR1 is SGDLS and CDR2 is YYNGEE in the germline V gene. Trimming stripped 6 bases from V and 5 bases from J, with 17 bases between. The CDR3 is 14 amino acids.

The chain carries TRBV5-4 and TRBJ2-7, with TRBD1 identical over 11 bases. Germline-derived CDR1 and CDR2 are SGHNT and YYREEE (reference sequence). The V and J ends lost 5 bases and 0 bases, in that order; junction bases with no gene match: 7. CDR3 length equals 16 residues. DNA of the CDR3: TGTGCCAGCAGGCCCGGACAGGGGGCGAACTCCTACGAGCAGTACTTC. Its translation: CASRPGQGANSYEQYF.

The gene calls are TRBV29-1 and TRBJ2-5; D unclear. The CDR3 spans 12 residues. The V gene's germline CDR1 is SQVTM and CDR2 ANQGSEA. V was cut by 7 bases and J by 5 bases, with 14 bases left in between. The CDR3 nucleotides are TGCAGCGCTTGGTCCCTTCAGGAGACCCAGTACTTC. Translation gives CSAWSLQETQYF.

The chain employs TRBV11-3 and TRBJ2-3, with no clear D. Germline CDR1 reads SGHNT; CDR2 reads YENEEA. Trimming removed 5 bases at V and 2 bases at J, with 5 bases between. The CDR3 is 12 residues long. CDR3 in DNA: TGTGCCAGCAGCCCCGACACAGATACGCAGTATTTT. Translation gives CASSPDTDTQYF. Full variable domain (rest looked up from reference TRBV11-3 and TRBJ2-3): EAGVVQSPRYKIIEKKQPVAFWCNPISGHNTLYWYLQNLGQGPELLIRYENEEAVDDSQLPKDRFSAERLKGVDSTLKIQPAELGDSAVYLCASSPDTDTQYFGPGTRLTVL.

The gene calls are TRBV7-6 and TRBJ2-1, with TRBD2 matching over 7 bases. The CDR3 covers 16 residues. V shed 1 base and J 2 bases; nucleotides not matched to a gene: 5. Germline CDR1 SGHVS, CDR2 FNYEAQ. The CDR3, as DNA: TGTGCCAGCAGCTTAGGTGCCGGGACTACCTACAATGAGCAGTTCTTC. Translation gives CASSLGAGTTYNEQFF.

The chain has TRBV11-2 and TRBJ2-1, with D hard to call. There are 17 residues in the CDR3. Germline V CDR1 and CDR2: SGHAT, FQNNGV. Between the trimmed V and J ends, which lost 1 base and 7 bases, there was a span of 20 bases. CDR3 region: CASSLASSYPIPNEQFF. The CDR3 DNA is TGTGCCAGCAGCTTAGCGTCCTCCTATCCCATACCAAATGAGCAGTTCTTC.

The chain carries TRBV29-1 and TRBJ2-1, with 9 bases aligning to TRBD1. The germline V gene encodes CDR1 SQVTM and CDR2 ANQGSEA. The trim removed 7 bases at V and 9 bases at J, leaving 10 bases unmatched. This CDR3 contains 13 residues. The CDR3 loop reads CSARDRVHREQFF. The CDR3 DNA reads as TGCAGCGCCCGGGACAGGGTACACCGTGAGCAGTTCTTC.

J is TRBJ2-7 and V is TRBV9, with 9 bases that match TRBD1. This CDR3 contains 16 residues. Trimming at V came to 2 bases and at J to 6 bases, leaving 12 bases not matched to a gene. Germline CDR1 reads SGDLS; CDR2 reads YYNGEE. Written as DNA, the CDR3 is TGTGCCAGCAGCGTCGGAGGGACAGGGTATTTTCTCGAGCAGTACTTC. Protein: CASSVGGTGYFLEQYF.

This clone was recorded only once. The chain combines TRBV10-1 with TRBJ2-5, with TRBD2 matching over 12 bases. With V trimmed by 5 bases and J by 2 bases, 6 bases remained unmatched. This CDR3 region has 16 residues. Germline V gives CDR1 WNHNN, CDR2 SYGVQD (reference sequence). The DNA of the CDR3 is TGCGCCAGCAGTCGAGCCGGACTAGCGGGACAAGAGACCCAGTACTTC. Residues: CASSRAGLAGQETQYF.

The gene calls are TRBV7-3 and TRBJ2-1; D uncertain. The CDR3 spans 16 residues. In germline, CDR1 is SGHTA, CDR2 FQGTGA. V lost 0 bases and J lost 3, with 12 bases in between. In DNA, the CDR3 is TGTGCCAGCAGCTTAACCCCTCAGCTTAGCTACAATGAGCAGTTCTTC. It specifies CASSLTPQLSYNEQFF.

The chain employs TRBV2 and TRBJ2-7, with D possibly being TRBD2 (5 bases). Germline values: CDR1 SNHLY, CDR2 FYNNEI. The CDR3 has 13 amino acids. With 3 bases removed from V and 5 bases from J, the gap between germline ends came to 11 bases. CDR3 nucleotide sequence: TGTGCCAGCAGTGAGGAGGCGGGCCACGAGCAGTACTTC. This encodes CASSEEAGHEQYF.

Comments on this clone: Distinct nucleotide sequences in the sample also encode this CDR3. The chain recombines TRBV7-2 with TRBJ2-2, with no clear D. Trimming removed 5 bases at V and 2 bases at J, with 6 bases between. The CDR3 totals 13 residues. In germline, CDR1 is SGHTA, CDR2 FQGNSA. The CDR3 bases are TGTGCCAGCAGCCTCCTAAACACCGGGGAGCTGTTTTTT. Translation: CASSLLNTGELFF.

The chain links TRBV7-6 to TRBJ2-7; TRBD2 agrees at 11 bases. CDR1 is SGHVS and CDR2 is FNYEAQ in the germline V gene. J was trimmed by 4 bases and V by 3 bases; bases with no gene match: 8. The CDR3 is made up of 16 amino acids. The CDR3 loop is CASSFFATSGVYEQYF. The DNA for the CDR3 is TGTGCCAGCAGCTTCTTTGCGACTAGCGGGGTGTACGAGCAGTACTTC. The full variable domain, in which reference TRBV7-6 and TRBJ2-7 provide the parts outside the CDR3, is GAGVSQSPRYKVTKRGQDVALRCDPISGHVSLYWYRQALGQGPEFLTYFNYEAQQDKSGLPNDRFSAERPEGSISTLTIQRTEQRDSAMYRCASSFFATSGVYEQYFGPGTRLTVT.